This TCR beta chain was retrieved from a study of T-cell reconstitution after alpha-beta-depleted transplantation in children. A library of TCRbeta sequences, prepared with unique molecular identifiers, was generated. Using its own MiXCR run on the PCR reads, TCRdb lists one record per CDR3 protein. This sample yields approximately 420,000 distinct CDR3 sequences, of which 11% are seen a single time; approximately 5% belongs to the top ten. Germline CDR1 and CDR2: SGHVS and FQNEAQ. V was shortened by 6 bases and J by 0 bases, with 15 bases between the two germline ends. This CDR3 has 16 amino acids. This TCR came from a human donor who donated a stem cell graft to a child with acute myeloid leukemia. Specimen: PBMCs from the stem cell graft donor, collected from the stem cell graft. This rearrangement joins TRBV7-8 to TRBJ1-5; D may be TRBD1 (5 bases). The chain's CDR3 is CASRSQGGDSNQPQHF. The CDR3 DNA follows: TGTGCCAGCAGATCCCAGGGTGGGGATAGCAATCAGCCCCAGCATTTT.